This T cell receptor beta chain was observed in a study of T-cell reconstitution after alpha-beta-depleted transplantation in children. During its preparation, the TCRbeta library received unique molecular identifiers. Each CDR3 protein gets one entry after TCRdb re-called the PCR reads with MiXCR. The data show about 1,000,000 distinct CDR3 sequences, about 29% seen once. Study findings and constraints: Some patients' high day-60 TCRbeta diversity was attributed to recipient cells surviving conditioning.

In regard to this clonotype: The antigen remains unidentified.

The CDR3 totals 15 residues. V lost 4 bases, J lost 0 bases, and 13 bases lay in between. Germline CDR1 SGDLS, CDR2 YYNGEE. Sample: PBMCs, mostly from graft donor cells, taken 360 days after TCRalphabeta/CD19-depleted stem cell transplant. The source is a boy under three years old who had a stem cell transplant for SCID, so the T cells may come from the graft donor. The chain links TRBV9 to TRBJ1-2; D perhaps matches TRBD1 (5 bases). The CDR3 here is CASSFLLGANYGYTF. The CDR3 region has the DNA TGTGCCAGCAGCTTCCTCTTGGGGGCTAACTATGGCTACACCTTC.